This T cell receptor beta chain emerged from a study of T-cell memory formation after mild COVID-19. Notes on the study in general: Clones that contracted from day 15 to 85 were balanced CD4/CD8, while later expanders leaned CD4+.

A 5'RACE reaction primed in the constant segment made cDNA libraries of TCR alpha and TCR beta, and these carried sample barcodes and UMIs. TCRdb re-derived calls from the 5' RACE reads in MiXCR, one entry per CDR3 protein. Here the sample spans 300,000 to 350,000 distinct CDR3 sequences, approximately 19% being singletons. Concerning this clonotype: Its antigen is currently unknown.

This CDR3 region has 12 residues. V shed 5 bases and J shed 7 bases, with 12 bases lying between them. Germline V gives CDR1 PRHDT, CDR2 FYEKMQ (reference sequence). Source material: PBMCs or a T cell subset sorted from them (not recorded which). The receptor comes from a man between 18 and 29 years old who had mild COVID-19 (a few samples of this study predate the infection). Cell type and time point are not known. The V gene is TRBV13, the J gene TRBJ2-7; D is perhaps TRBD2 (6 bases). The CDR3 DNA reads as TGTGCCAGCAGCCATCCCGGGGGAGAGCAGTACTTC. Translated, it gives CASSHPGGEQYF.